This entry lists 17 T cell receptor beta chains sequenced from one sample in a study of cytomegalovirus exposure and HLA in healthy donors. The PCR employed 60 Vbeta primers together with 13 Jbeta primers. Libraries were prepared by immunoSEQ multiplex PCR; TCRdb keeps only in-frame clonotypes and omits some of them. The sample lists around 160,000 clones, roughly 70% occurring once. The sample comprised PBMCs. Receptors were obtained from a woman aged 35 to 49 in good health and CMV-seropositive.

The chain's CDR3 is CASSLGRTSGSEQYF. CDR3 nucleotide sequence: TGTGCCAGCAGCTTGGGTCGGACTAGCGGGAGCGAGCAGTACTTC. The V and J genes are TRBV13 and TRBJ2-7; TRBD2 matches at 13 bases. Germline V lookup: CDR1 PRHDT, CDR2 FYEKMQ (reference sequence). The CDR3 extends over 15 amino acids. V lost 3 bases and J lost 6; bases outside the gene matches: 5.

DNA of the CDR3: TGTGCCAGCAGCTTGGAGGGTACTGGCTACACCTTC. Protein: CASSLEGTGYTF. This sequence joins TRBV11-1 and TRBJ1-2; unclear D gene. V gave up 3 bases and J gave up 7 bases, with 9 bases separating them. From germline, CDR1 is SGHAT and CDR2 FQDESV (reference sequence). The CDR3 sequence is 12 residues long. The variable domain in full, with the rest retrieved from reference TRBV11-1 and TRBJ1-2, is EAEVAQSPRYKITEKSQAVAFWCDPISGHATLYWYRQILGQGPELLVQFQDESVVDDSQLPKDRFSAERLKGVDSTLKIQPAELGDSAMYLCASSLEGTGYTFGSGTRLTVV.

This chain connects TRBV28 to TRBJ2-5; the match to TRBD1 covers 8 bases. Per germline, CDR1 MDHEN and CDR2 SYDVKM. V shed 4 bases, J shed 4 bases, and the junction held 11 bases outside the gene matches. CDR3 length equals 16 residues. The CDR3 loop reads CASSSPGAGGRETQYF. CDR3 nucleotide sequence: TGTGCCAGCAGTTCCCCAGGGGCAGGGGGCAGAGAGACCCAGTACTTC. The variable domain in full, completed from reference TRBV28 and TRBJ2-5, reads DVKVTQSSRYLVKRTGEKVFLECVQDMDHENMFWYRQDPGLGLRLIYFSYDVKMKEKGDIPEGYSVSREKKERFSLILESASTNQTSMYLCASSSPGAGGRETQYFGPGTRLLVL.

This clone was seen only once. The genes are TRBV4-2 and TRBJ2-1, with D possibly being TRBD2 (9 bases). This CDR3 spans 15 amino acids. The V end lost 6 bases, the J end lost 5 bases, and 17 bases lay between the germline ends. Germline CDR1 reads LGHNA; CDR2 reads YNFKEQ. The CDR3 bases are TGTGCCAGCAGTGCGCGGGAGGGACAGGACAATGAGCAGTTCTTC. Amino acids: CASSAREGQDNEQFF.

J is TRBJ2-2 and V is TRBV19; D is uncertain. V lost 5 bases to trimming and J lost 3 bases, with 7 bases between them. The CDR3 covers 13 residues. CDR1 is LNHDA and CDR2 is SQIVND in the germline V gene (reference sequence). CDR3 in amino acids: CASSPQDTGELFF. The CDR3 nucleotides read TGTGCCAGTAGTCCCCAGGACACCGGGGAGCTGTTTTTT.

The chain recombines TRBV2 with TRBJ1-6; D remains unclear. Germline CDR1 reads SNHLY; CDR2 reads FYNNEI. The germline V and J ends were trimmed by 10 bases and 9 bases, with 19 bases remaining between them. The CDR3 has 14 residues. CDR3 amino acids: CATTRRGEGSPLHF. The CDR3 DNA sequence: TGTGCCACCACCCGACGGGGAGAGGGTTCACCCCTCCACTTT.

This clone was detected a few times. V usage is TRBV7-2 and J usage is TRBJ2-7, with no clear D. The CDR3 sequence is 11 residues long. Trimming left V 5 bases short and J 5 bases short, with 7 bases between. CDR1 is SGHTA and CDR2 is FQGNSA in the germline V gene. The CDR3 is CASSVRNEQYF. The CDR3 DNA sequence: TGTGCCAGCAGCGTTAGAAACGAGCAGTACTTC. Together with reference TRBV7-2 and TRBJ2-7, the CDR3 gives the full variable domain: GAGVSQSPSNKVTEKGKDVELRCDPISGHTALYWYRQSLGQGLEFLIYFQGNSAPDKSGLPSDRFSAERTGGSVSTLTIQRTQQEDSAVYLCASSVRNEQYFGPGTRLTVT.

In this sample, this clone turned up once. CDR3 nucleotides: TGTGCCAGCTCACCGTCCGACATCTACTCCTACGAGCAGTACTTC. It is translated as CASSPSDIYSYEQYF. V and J are TRBV18 and TRBJ2-7; D is unresolved. CDR3 length: 15 amino acids. Germline CDR1 KGHSH, CDR2 LQKENI. V was trimmed by 3 bases and J by 0 bases, leaving 12 bases between them. Complete variable domain (other parts from reference TRBV18 and TRBJ2-7): NAGVMQNPRHLVRRRGQEARLRCSPMKGHSHVYWYRQLPEEGLKFMVYLQKENIIDESGMPKERFSAEFPKEGPSILRIQQVVRGDSAAYFCASSPSDIYSYEQYFGPGTRLTVT.

The CDR3 sequence: CASSRISGRDYEQYF. DNA for the CDR3: TGTGCCAGCAGCCGGATCAGCGGGAGGGATTATGAGCAGTACTTC. This chain connects TRBV11-2 to TRBJ2-7; 10 nucleotides agree with TRBD2. V shed 5 bases, J shed 7 bases, and the junction held 11 bases outside the gene matches. Germline loops: CDR1 SGHAT, CDR2 FQNNGV. The CDR3 is 15 residues long.

The J gene is TRBJ2-3, the V gene TRBV7-2; 14 positions match TRBD2. The V gene end was trimmed by 3 bases and the J gene end by 5 bases; junction bases not matched to a gene: 1. Per the germline V gene, CDR1 is SGHTA and CDR2 is FQGNSA. The CDR3 sequence is 15 residues long. The CDR3 region has the DNA TGTGCCAGCAGCTTGGGACTAGCGGGAGTAGATACGCAGTATTTT. Its protein is CASSLGLAGVDTQYF.

A few counts support this clone. V gene TRBV4-2 combines with J gene TRBJ1-3; 9 bases are a match to TRBD1. Germline lookup yields CDR1 LGHNA and CDR2 YNFKEQ. V shed 2 bases, J shed 0 bases, and the junction held 11 bases outside the gene matches. CDR3 length: 19 amino acids. The CDR3 nucleotides are TGTGCCAGCAGCCAACTATGGGAGACAGGGGGTTCCTCTGGAAACACCATATATTTT. This encodes CASSQLWETGGSSGNTIYF.

The V gene is TRBV6-6, the J gene TRBJ2-7; 9 positions match TRBD1. Trimming took 5 bases from V and 0 from J; bases not matched to a gene: 2. The CDR3 sequence is 14 residues long. The germline V gene encodes CDR1 MNHNY and CDR2 SVGAGI (reference sequence). CDR3 nucleotide sequence: TGTGCCAGCAGTGTGGGACAGGGCTCCTACGAGCAGTACTTC. Its translation is CASSVGQGSYEQYF.

The chain has TRBV9 and TRBJ2-6; 7 nucleotides agree with TRBD1. CDR1 and CDR2 from the germline V gene are SGDLS and YYNGEE. The CDR3 consists of 19 residues. V lost 2 bases and J lost 1; bases outside the gene matches: 12. CDR3 sequence: CASSVLTGTVFSGANVLTF. In DNA, the CDR3 is TGTGCCAGCAGCGTCCTGACCGGGACAGTCTTTTCTGGGGCCAACGTCCTGACTTTC. The whole variable domain, filled in from reference TRBV9 and TRBJ2-6, reads DSGVTQTPKHLITATGQRVTLRCSPRSGDLSVYWYQQSLDQGLQFLIQYYNGEERAKGNILERFSAQQFPDLHSELNLSSLELGDSALYFCASSVLTGTVFSGANVLTFGAGSRLTVL.

This clone has a handful of counts. The rearrangement joins TRBV5-1 to TRBJ1-1; D may be TRBD1 (5 bases). The CDR3 sequence is 16 residues long. The germline V gene has CDR1 SGHRS and CDR2 YFSETQ. V was pared by 3 bases and J by 1 base, with 16 bases between. CDR3: CASSSLTGQPNTEAFF. CDR3 DNA sequence: TGCGCCAGCAGCTCCCTAACCGGACAACCGAACACTGAAGCTTTCTTT. Supplemented by reference TRBV5-1 and TRBJ1-1, the full variable domain reads KAGVTQTPRYLIKTRGQQVTLSCSPISGHRSVSWYQQTPGQGLQFLFEYFSETQRNKGNFPGRFSGRQFSNSRSEMNVSTLELGDSALYLCASSSLTGQPNTEAFFGQGTRLTVV.

The chain couples TRBV6-1 to TRBJ1-1; perhaps TRBD1 as D (5 bases). The CDR3 sequence is 15 residues long. Germline V gene sequence: CDR1 MNHNS, CDR2 SASEGT. The V gene lost 5 bases and the J gene lost 4 bases, with 17 bases spanning the gap. CDR3 sequence: CASSRWVEGSTEAFF. The CDR3 nucleotides are TGTGCCAGCAGTCGATGGGTGGAGGGGAGCACTGAAGCTTTCTTT.

This rearrangement joins TRBV9 to TRBJ2-7; 7 bases align to TRBD2. Germline CDR1 and CDR2: SGDLS and YYNGEE. The CDR3 has 15 amino acids. Trimming cost V 0 bases and J 3 bases; bases outside gene matches: 6. In DNA form, the CDR3 reads TGTGCCAGCAGCGTAGGACCGACTAGCAGCTACGAGCAGTACTTC. Translation gives CASSVGPTSSYEQYF.

The rearrangement joins TRBV2 to TRBJ1-2; no definite D call. Per germline, CDR1 SNHLY and CDR2 FYNNEI. The CDR3 consists of 13 residues. Trimming pared 7 bases from V and 4 bases from J, leaving 13 bases between. The CDR3 loop is CASNPDSVYGYTF. The CDR3 DNA sequence: TGTGCCAGCAATCCAGATTCCGTCTATGGCTACACCTTC.